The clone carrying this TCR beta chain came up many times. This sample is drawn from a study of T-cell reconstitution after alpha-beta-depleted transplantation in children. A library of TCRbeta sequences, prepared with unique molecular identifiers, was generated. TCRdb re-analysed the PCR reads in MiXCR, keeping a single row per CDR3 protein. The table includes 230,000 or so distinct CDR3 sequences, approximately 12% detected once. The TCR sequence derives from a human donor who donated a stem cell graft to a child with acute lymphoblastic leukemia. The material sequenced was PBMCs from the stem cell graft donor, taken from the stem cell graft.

The CDR3 protein is CASSQFTGGYTF. Here the CDR3 DNA reads TGTGCCAGCAGCCAATTCACTGGGGGCTACACCTTC. The chain recombines TRBV3-1 with TRBJ1-2; no clear D gene. The CDR3 consists of 12 residues. V lost 2 bases and J 8 bases, leaving 9 bases between the germline ends. The V gene's germline CDR1 is LGHDT and CDR2 YNNKEL (reference sequence). Complete variable domain (other parts from reference TRBV3-1 and TRBJ1-2): DTAVSQTPKYLVTQMGNDKSIKCEQNLGHDTMYWYKQDSKKFLKIMFSYNNKELIINETVPNRFSPKSPDKAHLNLHINSLELGDSAVYFCASSQFTGGYTFGSGTRLTVV.